This TCR beta chain derives from a study of T cells expressing NK-cell markers. Study-wide background: Eight donors were sequenced, seven testing HCMV-seropositive and one testing seronegative.

A remark on this clonotype: Its cognate antigen is unknown.

Production of TCR beta cDNA relied on 5'RACE template switching with UMIs. TCRdb re-called the 5' RACE reads; every CDR3 protein appears as one record, without DNA. Its table lists about 150,000 distinct CDR3 sequences. CDR3 length: 12 amino acids. Study-wide points: A range of about 1.0-7.0% of CD8+ T cells consisted of dominant NKG2C+ clonotypes in several donors. The same clonotypes also predominated in the CD3+CD56-NKG2C+ fraction of several donors.

This clonotype was sampled from a woman aged 45 to 65 in good health. V and J are TRBV12-3 or TRBV12-4 and TRBJ2-7; lacking DNA, the TRBD1 call made by TCRdb goes unchecked. The sample was blood T cells: a sorted CD56 or NKG2C T cell subset, CD4+ or CD8+ T cells, or bulk PBMC T cells (not recorded which). This CDR3 is CASSWGYYEQYF.